Listed below are T cell receptor beta chains from one sample, sequenced in a study of blood T cell repertoires in COVID-19. Here immunoSEQ multiplex PCR was the method, and the copy in TCRdb shows in-frame clones only, minus some. The repertoire holds 110,000 or so clones, with 75% to 90% as singletons. Sequencing was performed on peripheral blood. The receptors were sampled from a woman aged 60-75 years with COVID-19, enrolled during active disease. The CDR3 runs from the conserved cysteine through the conserved F or W. A D gene is named only where the DNA matches it firmly. Clone size, where shown, is once, few, many, or a class for clones that have expanded.

d_call j_call clone_size v_call cdr3_nt cdr3_aa
TRBD1 TRBJ1-1 once TRBV5-1 TGCGCCAGTACAGGGGATTGGAACACTGAAGCTTTCTTT CASTGDWNTEAFF
. TRBJ1-6 . TRBV19 TGTGCCAGTAGTGGACGGGGACTGCCCCTCCACTTT CASSGRGLPLHF
. TRBJ1-4 . TRBV5-1 TGCGCCAGCAGCTTGGCCTCGGGGGAAAAACTGTTTTTT CASSLASGEKLFF
. TRBJ1-5 . TRBV5-1 TGCGCCAGCAGCTTGACGGGGGATAATAGCAATCAGCCCCAGCATTTT CASSLTGDNSNQPQHF
TRBD2 TRBJ2-3 . TRBV7-9 TGTGCCAGCAGCTTATGGACTAGCGGGGGGCAAGATACGCAGTATTTT CASSLWTSGGQDTQYF
TRBD1 TRBJ1-5 . TRBV10-3 TGTGCCATCAGTGCCCACCGAGTGACAGGGGATTATAGCAATCAGCCCCAGCATTTT CAISAHRVTGDYSNQPQHF
TRBD2 TRBJ2-1 . TRBV5-1 TGCGCCAGCAGCGTTACGGCTAGCGGGGTCTACAATGAGCAGTTCTTC CASSVTASGVYNEQFF
TRBD1 TRBJ1-2 . TRBV29-1 TGCAGCGCCAACCGTGGGACAGGGTATCATCGGGACTATGGCTACACCTTC CSANRGTGYHRDYGYTF
TRBD1 TRBJ1-2 . TRBV6-5 TGTGCCACCCGACAGGGTGACTATGGCTACACCTTC CATRQGDYGYTF
. TRBJ1-2 . TRBV27 TGTGCCAGCAGTTCCCCCGAGGTTGGCTACACCTTC CASSSPEVGYTF
TRBD1 TRBJ2-2 . TRBV2 TGTGCCAGCAGTACAGGGGGCGCGGACACCGGGGAGCTGTTTTTT CASSTGGADTGELFF
. TRBJ1-5 . TRBV6-5 TGTGCCAGCAGTTACTCGGTCCAGGGCAATCAGCCCCAGCATTTT CASSYSVQGNQPQHF